This T cell receptor (beta chain) derives from a study of Graves' ophthalmopathy and Graves' hyperthyroidism (dated by TCRdb to 2017 to 2018). As for the study more broadly: Peripheral blood was collected at initial diagnosis, prior to any treatment. In roughly 6 hyperthyroidism patients, T-cell repertoires of thyroid tissue and blood were compared. An independent validation cohort comprised around 19 hyperthyroidism patients and about 16 patients who later progressed from hyperthyroidism to ophthalmopathy. To explore V-J signatures that distinguish ophthalmopathy from hyperthyroidism, a discovery set of around 100 patients was enrolled, made up of about 40 with ophthalmopathy and 55 to 65 with stable hyperthyroidism. The study used TCR beta repertoire signatures to distinguish Graves' ophthalmopathy from Graves' hyperthyroidism and to predict progression to ophthalmopathy. Following sample collection, hyperthyroidism patients were given methimazole at a starting dose of 30 mg daily, and ophthalmopathy patients were given high-dose intravenous methylprednisolone. In total, 135 blood samples were TCR-sequenced: around 42 ophthalmopathy, around 75 hyperthyroidism and 17 hyperthyroidism-to-ophthalmopathy patients.

The CDR3 has 12 amino acids, counting the end cysteine and phenylalanine. The retained sequence is limited to the CDR3, 36 bases, with the frame set at the first base. CDR1 and CDR2 were assigned from the germline V gene as SGHVS and FQNEAQ. Deletion took 5 bases off V and 7 bases off J, with a span of 12 bases between the germline ends. Hyperthyroidism was considered stable if no progression to ophthalmopathy occurred within 18 months of follow-up. Hyperthyroidism patients were newly diagnosed, with disease duration under 2 months, and aged 18 to 65 years. Patients with other autoimmune diseases, uncontrolled infections, pregnancy or lactation were excluded. Clinical symptoms, serum thyroxine, TRAb, thyroid ultrasound and orbital computed tomography were used for diagnosis. PBMCs were isolated from approximately 10 ml of fresh peripheral blood by Ficoll-Paque density gradient centrifugation. Total RNA was extracted using Trizol reagent, and RNA quality was checked on an Agilent 2100 Bioanalyzer.

What the work shows at the level of the full study, not this receptor alone: In validation, the model predicted ophthalmopathy progression with over 60% sensitivity and approximately 78% specificity; 12 predicted patients were CT-confirmed with GO in a median of approximately 6.5 months. Sample size was not predetermined statistically, and investigators were not blinded to group allocation. Ophthalmopathy was separated from stable hyperthyroidism by the 13-signature model with around 88% sensitivity and less than 82% specificity in cross-validation and with 80%/75% in the test set. Most of the expanded thyroid clonotypes with a frequency above 0.001 were also detected in blood, and it was suggested that the thyroid immune response may be reflected by blood repertoires.

This clonotype was found many times. The specificity of this receptor is unknown. Per-nucleotide qualities are absent, and no much larger clonotype sits a single base away. For repertoire sequencing, the TCR beta CDR3 regions were amplified from RNA transcripts. A first-round RT-PCR used HTBI primers with the Qiagen OneStep RT-PCR kit, followed by a second-round multiplex PCR, size selection and purification. Libraries were sequenced on an Illumina HiSeq2000 using paired-end 100 bp reads. Processing in the source paper ran as follows. SOAPnuke was used to process the reads, throwing out any read that had adapters, had uncalled bases, had a mean Phred below 15, or lacked an exact constant-primer or identifier match. COPE v1.2.5 was used to merge high-quality paired reads. Clonotypes were defined as unique nucleotide sequences and were aligned to IMGT TRB V, D and J references using MiTCR v1.1. Analysis was restricted to V-J combinations with a frequency above 0.0001, which covered 99.2% of repertoires. For each V-J combination, a TCR clonal expansion and chaos score was defined as the ratio of F50 clonal expansion to chaos observed in the TCRdist matrix. Welch's t-statistics and random forest were used to narrow the features down to 13 V-J combinations, which were then fed into a naive Bayes classifier. The Morisita-Horn index was used to measure how similar the thyroid and blood repertoires were. TCRdb reanalyzed the raw reads on its own, using fastp at Q25 for trimming and MiXCR for clone calling, and kept in-frame beta chains. Entries that share a CDR3 protein sequence are merged under the most common genes and DNA. The authors' filters were not applied to this entry. This sample holds some 350,000 distinct CDR3 sequences; 17% were observed only once. About 2.4% of the sample is taken by the ten largest.

The sequence is built from TRBV7-8 and TRBJ2-7; D gene: possibly TRBD1, on 6 matching bases. Sequences were obtained from peripheral blood. The TCR was taken from an adult woman with stable Graves' hyperthyroidism. The DNA sequence is given as TGTGCCAGCAGCAATACTCAGGGGGAGCAGTACTTC. Its protein reads: CASSNTQGEQYF.